The 15 T cell receptor beta chains listed next were all sequenced from one sample in a study of early T cells in non-severe SARS-CoV-2 infection. TCRdb passed the 5' RACE reads through MiXCR, listing each CDR3 protein once. The data contain tens of thousands of distinct CDR3 sequences, 8% to 9% of them singletons. The specimen sequenced was whole blood. The receptors derive from an adult who was a healthcare worker with PCR-confirmed SARS-CoV-2 infection or an uninfected control (not recorded which).

This rearrangement joins TRBV29-1 to TRBJ2-7; 9 bases line up with TRBD2. The CDR3 covers 13 residues. With 4 bases clipped from V and 3 bases from J, the junction kept 4 bases outside the gene matches. Germline-derived CDR1 and CDR2 are SQVTM and ANQGSEA. The CDR3 loop is CSVALAGNYEQYF. In DNA form, the CDR3 reads TGCAGCGTTGCCCTAGCGGGAAACTACGAGCAGTACTTC.

DNA of the CDR3: TGTGCCAGTACTCTAGACTCGACTTACTACGAGCAGTACTTC. It codes for CASTLDSTYYEQYF. The chain joins TRBV28 to TRBJ2-7; D gene unclear. This CDR3 has 14 amino acids. V dropped 9 bases and J dropped 3 bases, with 18 bases sitting between them. Per germline, CDR1 MDHEN and CDR2 SYDVKM.

In its sample, this clonotype was seen many times. V gene TRBV29-1 combines with J gene TRBJ2-3; D gene unclear. The CDR3 spans 12 residues. The V and J ends lost 0 bases and 6 bases respectively, with 7 bases between them. Germline V gene sequence: CDR1 SQVTM, CDR2 ANQGSEA. The CDR3 reads CSVEEGPDTQYF. The CDR3 DNA follows: TGCAGCGTTGAAGAGGGTCCGGATACGCAGTATTTT.

This clonotype was detected many times. The gene calls are TRBV7-8 and TRBJ2-1, with a weak D call TRBD2 (6 bases). The CDR3 sequence is 16 residues long. Germline V lookup: CDR1 SGHVS, CDR2 FQNEAQ. The ends were cut back, 2 bases at V and 3 bases at J, with 14 bases in the middle. CDR3 nucleotides: TGTGCCAGCAGCTTAATCGGGGGAGCCCACTACAATGAGCAGTTCTTC. This encodes CASSLIGGAHYNEQFF.

This clonotype showed up just a few times. V gene TRBV12-3 or TRBV12-4 combines with J gene TRBJ2-5, with 8 nucleotides matching TRBD1. The length of the CDR3 is 13 residues. Trimming at V came to 5 bases and at J to 4 bases, leaving 3 bases not matched to a gene. The CDR3 reads CASSATGGETQYF. The CDR3 DNA is TGTGCCAGCAGTGCTACAGGGGGAGAGACCCAGTACTTC.

The sample holds a few counts of this clonotype. The chain uses TRBV5-8 and TRBJ2-1; 7 bases fit TRBD1. CDR3 length: 13 residues. The V and J ends lost 6 bases and 9 bases, in that order; junction bases with no gene match: 9. Germline-derived CDR1 and CDR2 are SGHTS and YDEGEE. The DNA of the CDR3 is TGTGCCAGCACCATAGGACAGGCCGGTGAGCAGTTCTTC. Its protein product is CASTIGQAGEQFF.

The chain employs TRBV5-1 and TRBJ2-3, with 10 bases aligning to TRBD2. Germline CDR1 is SGHRS and CDR2 is YFSETQ. With 3 bases clipped from V and 4 bases from J, the junction kept 5 bases outside the gene matches. The CDR3 is made up of 15 amino acids. CDR3 sequence: CASSYGTSAPDTQYF. The CDR3 nucleotides are TGCGCCAGCAGCTATGGGACTAGCGCCCCAGATACGCAGTATTTT.

V usage is TRBV7-2 and J usage is TRBJ2-2; no definite D call. There are 13 residues in the CDR3. The V end lost 2 bases, the J end lost 4 bases, and 5 bases lay between the germline ends. Germline CDR1 and CDR2: SGHTA and FQGNSA. The CDR3 sequence is CASSLQVTGELFF. As DNA, the CDR3 is TGTGCCAGCAGCTTACAGGTCACCGGGGAGCTGTTTTTT. Supplemented by reference TRBV7-2 and TRBJ2-2, the full variable domain reads GAGVSQSPSNKVTEKGKDVELRCDPISGHTALYWYRQSLGQGLEFLIYFQGNSAPDKSGLPSDRFSAERTGGSVSTLTIQRTQQEDSAVYLCASSLQVTGELFFGEGSRLTVL.

This clonotype has just a few counts. The chain is built from TRBV12-3 or TRBV12-4 and TRBJ2-2, with TRBD2 matching over 13 bases. The V gene end was trimmed by 6 bases and the J gene end by 7 bases; junction bases not matched to a gene: 11. The CDR3 has 17 residues. The CDR3 coding sequence is TGTGCCAGCAGCCTCGGACTAGCGGGAGAACGGGGCGGGGAGCTGTTTTTT. Translating gives CASSLGLAGERGGELFF.

This clonotype has a count of ten or more. The chain joins TRBV7-3 to TRBJ2-3; D perhaps matches TRBD2 (6 bases). Germline CDR1 is SGHTA and CDR2 is FQGTGA. The CDR3 has 15 residues. The V gene lost 3 bases and the J gene lost 6 bases, with 16 bases spanning the gap. The DNA for the CDR3 is TGTGCCAGCAGCTTCCGGGGGAGCGGGTCCGATACGCAGTATTTT. Its translation: CASSFRGSGSDTQYF.

This clonotype was seen at least ten times. The rearrangement uses TRBV7-9 and TRBJ2-1; D not certain. The CDR3 runs to 15 residues. Germline V gene lookup returns CDR1 SEHNR and CDR2 FQNEAQ (reference sequence). Trimming removed 1 base at V and 7 bases at J, with 14 bases between. CDR3: CASSLVHQAVNEQFF. Written as DNA, the CDR3 is TGTGCCAGCAGCTTAGTCCATCAGGCAGTTAATGAGCAGTTCTTC.

The chain employs TRBV5-4 and TRBJ2-2; 14 bases are a match to TRBD2. Per the germline V gene, CDR1 is SGHNT and CDR2 is YYREEE (reference sequence). Trimming at V came to 5 bases and at J to 5 bases, leaving 5 bases not matched to a gene. The CDR3 contains 16 residues. The CDR3 loop is CASRGTSGSGTGELFF. The CDR3 nucleotides are TGTGCCAGCAGGGGGACTAGCGGGAGTGGGACCGGGGAGCTGTTTTTT.

This clonotype occurred many times. This chain uses TRBV21-1 with TRBJ1-5. TRBV21-1 is an annotated pseudogene. The CDR3 is 10 residues long. CDR3 nucleotides: TGTGCCAGCTCTGTTCAGCCCCAGCATTTT. Residues: CASSVQPQHF.

This clonotype came up many times. Its ends do not fully match the called genes, so a read error is possible. The chain joins TRBV28 to TRBJ2-3; 9 bases map to TRBD2. The CDR3 consists of 15 residues. Germline values: CDR1 MDHEN, CDR2 SYDVKM. CDR3 amino acids: CASRFAGGREDTQYF. In nucleotides, the CDR3 is TGTGCCAGCCGTTTCGCCGGCGGGAGGGAAGATACGCAGTATTTT.

The chain is built from TRBV5-1 and TRBJ2-2; the match to TRBD2 covers 9 bases. The CDR3 covers 17 residues. V lost 4 bases to trimming and J lost 5 bases; unmatched junction nucleotides: 12. From germline, CDR1 is SGHRS and CDR2 YFSETQ. Here the CDR3 DNA reads TGCGCCAGCAGCCCGGCGGGAGGGGCCATTGTAACCGGGGAGCTGTTTTTT. It yields the protein CASSPAGGAIVTGELFF.